This entry features one TCR beta chain sequence. No antigen is known for it. A much more abundant neighbour one base away suggests this may be a read error. Quantitative 5'-RACE was performed with molecular barcodes, and it yielded the TCR beta libraries. In TCRdb, the 5' RACE reads were re-called with MiXCR into one record per CDR3 protein. The data hold 200,000 or so distinct CDR3 sequences, with 10% to 15% observed a single time. The sample belongs to a study of CD8 T cells in ankylosing spondylitis. Study-level findings and limits: Disease-linked clones reportedly concentrated significantly in matched ankylosing spondylitis synovial fluid. With a CD8+ phenotype, disease-linked clones were relatively rare in peripheral blood. There was a TCR beta motif, made of several highly homologous variants, that appeared characteristic of ankylosing spondylitis blood.

Germline lookup yields CDR1 SGHKS and CDR2 YYEKEE (reference sequence). The length of the CDR3 is 13 residues. The rearrangement joins TRBV5-5 to TRBJ2-5; D is uncertain. The TCR was taken from a female donor with ankylosing spondylitis or in good health (not recorded which). Sequencing was done on a sample of blood, either unsorted or a sorted T cell fraction (not recorded which). CDR3 amino acids: CASSLRHQETQHF. CDR3 DNA sequence: TGTGCCAGCAGCTTGCGCCATCAAGAGACCCAGCACTTC. Full variable domain (rest looked up from reference TRBV5-5 and TRBJ2-5): DAGVTQSPTHLIKTRGQQVTLRCSPISGHKSVSWYQQVLGQGPQFIFQYYEKEERGRGNFPDRFSARQFPNYSSELNVNALLLGDSALYLCASSLRHQETQHFGPGTRLLVL.